Below are 24 T cell receptor beta chains sequenced from a single sample in a study of shared clonotypes between healthy human individuals. The method was immunoSEQ multiplex PCR; TCRdb's version includes in-frame clones alone and lacks a portion of them. This table holds a few hundred thousand clones, about 74% found once. The source material was memory CD4+ T cells sorted from blood. Subset indicated: CD45RA-negative fraction. The receptors come from a man aged 25 to 45 in good health.

This clone was counted a few times. The CDR3 DNA reads TGTGCCTGGAGGTGGGACGCTTTTTCCTACGAGCAGTACTTC. The encoded protein is CAWRWDAFSYEQYF. V and J are TRBV30 and TRBJ2-7, with D perhaps given as TRBD1 or TRBD2 (5 bases each). The CDR3 has 14 residues. Germline-derived CDR1 and CDR2 are GTSNPN and SVGIG (reference sequence). Trimming stripped 3 bases from V and 1 base from J, with 13 bases between.

This chain links TRBV7-2 with TRBJ2-7; TRBD2 matches 7 bases. Looked up from germline, CDR1 is SGHTA and CDR2 is FQGNSA. The CDR3 is 13 amino acids. The V and J ends lost 9 bases and 6 bases, in that order; junction bases with no gene match: 11. The CDR3 sequence: CASSSGLPIEQYF. For the CDR3, the DNA is TGTGCCAGTTCCTCGGGACTACCAATCGAGCAGTACTTC.

The chain has TRBV28 and TRBJ1-5; possibly TRBD1 for D (5 bases). The V end was cut by 0 bases, the J end by 1 base, with 16 bases between. Germline V gene lookup returns CDR1 MDHEN and CDR2 SYDVKM. The CDR3 is 18 residues long. CDR3 bases: TGTGCCAGCAGTTTATGGCAGGGCGGGGGGGGAAGCAATCAGCCCCAGCATTTT. Its translation: CASSLWQGGGGSNQPQHF.

V gene TRBV5-1 combines with J gene TRBJ1-3; D remains ambiguous. CDR1 and CDR2 (germline): SGHRS, YFSETQ. The V end was cut by 2 bases, the J end by 4 bases, with 13 bases between. The CDR3 runs to 15 residues. The CDR3: CASSLGSSAGNTIYF. In DNA form, the CDR3 reads TGCGCCAGCAGCTTAGGGAGCTCAGCAGGAAACACCATATATTTT.

The CDR3 bases are TGTGCCAGCGAACGAACAGGGAATCAGCCCCAGCATTTT. Its protein is CASERTGNQPQHF. The V call is TRBV19, the J call TRBJ1-5, with a weak D call TRBD1 (6 bases). The CDR3 loop spans 13 amino acids. The germline V gene encodes CDR1 LNHDA and CDR2 SQIVND (reference sequence). Trimming left V 9 bases short and J 4 bases short, with 13 bases between.

The sample holds a few counts of this clone. The J gene is TRBJ2-2, the V gene TRBV7-9, with 9 positions matching TRBD2. CDR1 SEHNR and CDR2 FQNEAQ come from the germline V gene (reference sequence). The junction had 4 bases not matched to a gene; V was cut back by 1 base and J by 4 bases. This CDR3 contains 16 residues. The CDR3 DNA sequence: TGTGCCAGCAGCTTAGGTACGACTAGCGGCACCGGGGAGCTGTTTTTT. It yields the protein CASSLGTTSGTGELFF.

The J gene is TRBJ2-7, the V gene TRBV7-2; 9 nucleotides align to TRBD1. The J segment lost 5 bases and the V segment lost 5 bases, leaving 10 bases of the junction unmatched. Germline lookup yields CDR1 SGHTA and CDR2 FQGNSA. CDR3 size: 15 residues. The CDR3 protein is CASSPRRTGDDEQYF. The CDR3 nucleotides read TGTGCCAGCAGCCCCCGCCGGACAGGGGACGACGAGCAGTACTTC.

The chain combines TRBV30 with TRBJ1-6, with D possibly TRBD1 on 6 matching bases. Trimming shortened V by 2 bases and J by 6 bases, and 14 bases separated the two germline ends. The germline V gene has CDR1 GTSNPN and CDR2 SVGIG (reference sequence). The CDR3 totals 15 residues. The chain's CDR3 is CAWSSGDHSNSPLHF. For the CDR3, the DNA is TGTGCCTGGAGTTCAGGGGACCATTCTAATTCACCCCTCCACTTT.

The rearrangement links TRBV28 to TRBJ1-2, with D possibly being TRBD1 (6 bases). V lost 5 bases and J 6 bases, leaving 19 bases between the germline ends. CDR1 MDHEN and CDR2 SYDVKM come from the germline V gene. The length of the CDR3 is 15 residues. The CDR3 DNA sequence: TGTGCCAGCAGTCTCTCTCGTGGGGGGGCGAATGGCTACACCTTC. This encodes CASSLSRGGANGYTF.

The chain couples TRBV21-1 to TRBJ1-3; whether TRBD1, the table's D call, matches the DNA was not checked. TRBV21-1 is reported as a pseudogene. The CDR3 is 17 amino acids. This CDR3 is CASSKATGHVAGNTIYF. In DNA form, the CDR3 reads TGTGCCAGCAGCAAAGCAACAGGGCACGTCGCTGGAAACACCATATATTTT.

The gene calls are TRBV6-1 and TRBJ1-4, with a possible D match to TRBD1 (6 bases). CDR3 length: 13 amino acids. Deletions cut 6 bases from V and 8 bases from J, with 13 bases between. Germline-derived CDR1 and CDR2 are MNHNS and SASEGT. The CDR3 spells CASRTGGAEKLFF. The CDR3 bases are TGTGCCAGCAGGACAGGCGGTGCGGAAAAACTGTTTTTT.

This sequence joins TRBV6-5 and TRBJ1-5; unclear D gene. The ends were cut back, 0 bases at V and 0 bases at J, with 6 bases in the middle. Germline V gene data show CDR1 as MNHEY and CDR2 as SVGAGI. This CDR3 is 15 amino acids long. The CDR3 here is CASSYSGTSNQPQHF. The CDR3, as DNA: TGTGCCAGCAGTTACTCGGGTACTAGCAATCAGCCCCAGCATTTT.

V and J are TRBV19 and TRBJ2-5, with 7 bases aligning to TRBD2. The CDR3 has 13 amino acids. With V trimmed by 6 bases and J by 7 bases, 8 bases remained unmatched. CDR1 and CDR2 (germline): LNHDA, SQIVND (reference sequence). The CDR3 region is CASSIGRSGTQYF. The CDR3 nucleotides are TGTGCCAGTAGCATCGGGAGGTCGGGGACCCAGTACTTC.

This chain joins TRBV7-2 and TRBJ2-5, with D hard to call. Germline assignment: CDR1 SGHTA and CDR2 FQGNSA. Trimming removed 5 bases from V and 2 bases from J, with 15 bases in between. CDR3 size: 15 residues. The CDR3 DNA reads TGTGCCAGCAGCCCATACGGGTGGATTCAAGAGACCCAGTACTTC. It is translated as CASSPYGWIQETQYF.

CDR3 bases: TGTGCCAGCAGCGTGGGACTAGCGCTCGAGACCCAGTACTTC. Protein product: CASSVGLALETQYF. This chain uses TRBV9 with TRBJ2-5, with TRBD2 matching 10 bases. CDR3 size: 14 residues. Germline V gives CDR1 SGDLS, CDR2 YYNGEE. The trim removed 2 bases at V and 5 bases at J, leaving 3 bases unmatched.

The chain is built from TRBV6-6 and TRBJ1-5, with no clear D. This CDR3 spans 15 amino acids. Germline CDR1 and CDR2: MNHNY and SVGAGI (reference sequence). V was clipped by 0 bases and J by 3 bases, with 9 bases between them. The CDR3 DNA reads as TGTGCCAGCAGTTACTCTGGAGGGAACAATCAGCCCCAGCATTTT. It encodes CASSYSGGNNQPQHF.

This sequence joins TRBV6-5 and TRBJ2-7; D is perhaps TRBD2 (6 bases). The CDR3 is 13 residues long. Trimming left V 5 bases short and J 3 bases short, with 11 bases between. CDR1 is MNHEY and CDR2 is SVGAGI in the germline V gene. CDR3 in DNA: TGTGCCAGCAGTCGGGACTTTAACTACGAGCAGTACTTC. It yields the protein CASSRDFNYEQYF.

V gene TRBV4-3 combines with J gene TRBJ2-1, with D uncertain. V lost 3 bases and J 2 bases, leaving 14 bases between the germline ends. The CDR3 sequence is 16 residues long. CDR1 is LGHNA, CDR2 YSLEER, per germline. The CDR3 loop reads CASSHGRAITYNEQFF. CDR3 nucleotides: TGCGCCAGCAGCCATGGTCGGGCTATTACCTACAATGAGCAGTTCTTC.

The chain has TRBV6-1 and TRBJ2-4, with 10 positions matching TRBD1. The CDR3 consists of 19 residues. The trim removed 2 bases at V and 7 bases at J, leaving 17 bases unmatched. The germline V gene encodes CDR1 MNHNS and CDR2 SASEGT. Written as DNA, the CDR3 is TGTGCCAGCAGTGAAAGGGGACAGGGGATTGGTACGAACCGGAACATTCAGTACTTC. Translation gives CASSERGQGIGTNRNIQYF.

This clone was seen more than once but under ten times. The genes are TRBV9 and TRBJ2-1; D is unclear. The V end was cut by 3 bases, the J end by 10 bases, with 14 bases between. CDR3 length equals 13 residues. Germline V lookup: CDR1 SGDLS, CDR2 YYNGEE. In DNA form, the CDR3 reads TGTGCCAGCAGCGGCGAATGGGCCACAGAGCAGTTCTTC. Its protein is CASSGEWATEQFF.

The J gene is TRBJ2-5, the V gene TRBV7-6, with D unclear. Germline CDR1 is SGHVS and CDR2 is FNYEAQ. The ends were cut back, 4 bases at V and 5 bases at J, with 11 bases in the middle. This CDR3 has 13 residues. This chain's CDR3 is CASSSPLGETQYF. CDR3 DNA sequence: TGTGCCAGCAGCTCGCCGTTGGGGGAGACCCAGTACTTC. The whole variable domain, filled in from reference TRBV7-6 and TRBJ2-5, reads GAGVSQSPRYKVTKRGQDVALRCDPISGHVSLYWYRQALGQGPEFLTYFNYEAQQDKSGLPNDRFSAERPEGSISTLTIQRTEQRDSAMYRCASSSPLGETQYFGPGTRLLVL.

This chain joins TRBV6-5 and TRBJ2-7, with TRBD2 as a possible D gene (6 bases). The length of the CDR3 is 14 residues. CDR1 MNHEY and CDR2 SVGAGI come from the germline V gene. V dropped 5 bases and J dropped 4 bases, with 15 bases sitting between them. DNA for the CDR3: TGTGCCAGCAGTAGACTAGGCCGGGGGTACGAGCAGTACTTC. This sequence encodes CASSRLGRGYEQYF.

The chain employs TRBV19 and TRBJ1-5; possible D gene TRBD1, 5 bases. The germline gives CDR1 LNHDA, CDR2 SQIVND (reference sequence). V was pared by 10 bases and J by 4 bases, with 26 bases between. The CDR3 extends over 17 amino acids. For the CDR3, the DNA is TGTGCCAACATCGGGACGGCCACCGCCAGGCTAAATCAGCCCCAGCATTTT. It specifies CANIGTATARLNQPQHF.

The chain carries TRBV19 and TRBJ2-5; D not certain. This CDR3 is 13 amino acids long. The germline gives CDR1 LNHDA, CDR2 SQIVND (reference sequence). V lost 4 bases and J lost 5, with 11 bases in between. The CDR3 loop reads CASSRSRPETQYF. The DNA for the CDR3 is TGTGCCAGTAGTAGGAGTAGGCCGGAGACCCAGTACTTC. The full variable domain, with the rest looked up from reference TRBV19 and TRBJ2-5, is DGGITQSPKYLFRKEGQNVTLSCEQNLNHDAMYWYRQDPGQGLRLIYYSQIVNDFQKGDIAEGYSVSREKKESFPLTVTSAQKNPTAFYLCASSRSRPETQYFGPGTRLLVL.